A single sample gave rise to the 14 T cell receptor beta chains below, sequenced in a study of blood T cell repertoires in COVID-19. Sequenced by immunoSEQ multiplex PCR; TCRdb stores in-frame clones only, minus some. The repertoire consists of under 300,000 clones, with approximately 90% occurring once and the leading ten covering 3%. The source material was PBMCs or T cells enriched from blood (not recorded which). The source of these receptors is a woman between 50 and 59 years old who had recovered from COVID-19.

The chain combines TRBV30 with TRBJ1-2; D remains unclear. The CDR3 sequence is 14 residues long. Trimming removed 0 bases from V and 7 bases from J, with 15 bases in between. Germline loops: CDR1 GTSNPN, CDR2 SVGIG (reference sequence). The CDR3 spells CAWSVGGPGSGYTF. CDR3 sequence (DNA): TGTGCCTGGAGTGTAGGTGGGCCCGGGAGTGGCTACACCTTC.

The V gene is TRBV30, the J gene TRBJ2-3; TRBD2 aligns across 9 bases. The CDR3 is 16 residues long. Germline CDR1 reads GTSNPN; CDR2 reads SVGIG (reference sequence). The V segment lost 2 bases and the J segment 2 bases; nucleotides outside the gene matches: 8. The CDR3 bases are TGTGCCTGGAGTCCGCTGAGCGGGGGGTACACAGATACGCAGTATTTT. This gives the protein CAWSPLSGGYTDTQYF.

The rearrangement uses TRBV6-2 or TRBV6-3 and TRBJ2-2, with D perhaps TRBD1 (5 bases). Looked up from germline, CDR1 is MNHEY and CDR2 is SVGEGT. Trimming cost V 2 bases and J 6 bases, with 16 bases left between them. This CDR3 is 16 amino acids long. CDR3 sequence reads: CASSYRGAILSGELFF. The CDR3 DNA sequence: TGTGCCAGCAGTTACAGGGGTGCGATTCTCTCCGGGGAGCTGTTTTTT.

The CDR3 nucleotides are TGTGCCAGTACCCTCCGGGGGAATCAGCCCCAGCATTTT. Its translation: CASTLRGNQPQHF. The V and J genes are TRBV19 and TRBJ1-5; D might be TRBD1 (5 bases). Trimming shortened V by 7 bases and J by 4 bases, and 11 bases separated the two germline ends. Germline lookup yields CDR1 LNHDA and CDR2 SQIVND (reference sequence). The CDR3 is 13 residues long.

In this sample, this clone turned up a few times. This chain connects TRBV4-3 to TRBJ2-7; TRBD2 aligns across 7 bases. With V trimmed by 1 base and J by 0 bases, 3 bases remained unmatched. The length of the CDR3 is 15 residues. Germline V gene data show CDR1 as LGHNA and CDR2 as YSLEER. In DNA, the CDR3 is TGCGCCAGCAGCCAAGCCCTAGCGGCCTCCTACGAGCAGTACTTC. Its translation: CASSQALAASYEQYF.

This chain connects TRBV1 to TRBJ2-7; the table's D call, TRBD2, has no DNA check behind it. TRBV1 corresponds to a pseudogene. The CDR3 covers 21 residues. CDR3 DNA sequence: TGCACCAGCAGCCAAGATAGGTACAATGGGACTAGCGGGAGGGCCAGATACGAGCAGTACTTC. Translation gives CTSSQDRYNGTSGRARYEQYF.

The rearrangement joins TRBV20-1 to TRBJ1-2; 8 nucleotides match TRBD1. Germline V gene data show CDR1 as DFQATT and CDR2 as SNEGSKA (reference sequence). The CDR3 sequence is 10 residues long. V lost 6 bases, J lost 7 bases, and 1 base stayed unmatched. As DNA, the CDR3 is TGCAGTGCCGACAGGGGTGGCTACACCTTC. Residues: CSADRGGYTF.

The chain combines TRBV7-9 with TRBJ2-6; D is unclear. V was pared by 5 bases and J by 0 bases, with 11 bases between. The CDR3 runs 16 residues. Germline CDR1 SEHNR, CDR2 FQNEAQ (reference sequence). DNA for the CDR3: TGTGCCAGCAGCCTCTACCCAAGCTCTGGGGCCAACGTCCTGACTTTC. It encodes CASSLYPSSGANVLTF.

This chain links TRBV28 with TRBJ1-1, with 7 nucleotides matching TRBD1. Germline V gene sequence: CDR1 MDHEN, CDR2 SYDVKM. The CDR3 covers 15 residues. V lost 6 bases and J lost 1; bases outside the gene matches: 8. CDR3 loop: CASSVTGNGNTEAFF. In DNA, the CDR3 is TGTGCCAGCAGCGTGACAGGGAATGGGAACACTGAAGCTTTCTTT. Variable domain in full (rest from reference TRBV28 and TRBJ1-1): DVKVTQSSRYLVKRTGEKVFLECVQDMDHENMFWYRQDPGLGLRLIYFSYDVKMKEKGDIPEGYSVSREKKERFSLILESASTNQTSMYLCASSVTGNGNTEAFFGQGTRLTVV.

The gene calls are TRBV11-2 and TRBJ1-1, with a possible D match to TRBD1 (5 bases). V was pared by 7 bases and J by 2 bases, with 17 bases between. The CDR3 has 15 amino acids. In germline, CDR1 is SGHAT, CDR2 FQNNGV. CDR3 sequence: CASTRVGGVNTEAFF. The CDR3, as DNA: TGTGCCAGCACCCGGGTGGGGGGGGTAAACACTGAAGCTTTCTTT.

The chain combines TRBV9 with TRBJ2-1; TRBD2 is a possible D gene (7 bases). This CDR3 comprises 15 residues. Germline V gene sequence: CDR1 SGDLS, CDR2 YYNGEE. The ends were cut back, 1 base at V and 6 bases at J, with 14 bases in the middle. The CDR3 here is CASSVSWGGPNEQFF. CDR3 DNA: TGTGCCAGCAGCGTAAGCTGGGGGGGGCCCAATGAGCAGTTCTTC. Full variable domain (outside the CDR3, taken from reference TRBV9 and TRBJ2-1): DSGVTQTPKHLITATGQRVTLRCSPRSGDLSVYWYQQSLDQGLQFLIQYYNGEERAKGNILERFSAQQFPDLHSELNLSSLELGDSALYFCASSVSWGGPNEQFFGPGTRLTVL.

The chain links TRBV9 to TRBJ1-2, with 7 bases aligning to TRBD1. Germline lookup yields CDR1 SGDLS and CDR2 YYNGEE. This CDR3 comprises 15 residues. The trim removed 3 bases at V and 5 bases at J, leaving 10 bases unmatched. CDR3 amino acids: CASSAGTASRYGYTF. The CDR3 region has the DNA TGTGCCAGCAGCGCCGGGACAGCGTCACGGTATGGCTACACCTTC.

The chain uses TRBV2 and TRBJ1-2; 8 bases agree with TRBD1. Looked up from germline, CDR1 is SNHLY and CDR2 is FYNNEI. The junction had 11 bases not matched to a gene; V was cut back by 2 bases and J by 6 bases. This CDR3 contains 16 residues. CDR3 amino acids: CASSEFSGGRTNGYTF. DNA for the CDR3: TGTGCCAGCAGTGAATTTTCAGGGGGCCGGACGAATGGCTACACCTTC.

The chain is built from TRBV19 and TRBJ2-5; TRBD1 matches 9 bases. With 7 bases clipped from V and 4 bases from J, the junction kept 1 base outside the gene matches. The CDR3 covers 12 residues. Germline V gives CDR1 LNHDA, CDR2 SQIVND (reference sequence). The CDR3 here is CASMDRGETQYF. CDR3 nucleotide sequence: TGTGCCAGTATGGACAGGGGAGAGACCCAGTACTTC. The entire variable domain, with the rest obtained from reference TRBV19 and TRBJ2-5, is as follows: DGGITQSPKYLFRKEGQNVTLSCEQNLNHDAMYWYRQDPGQGLRLIYYSQIVNDFQKGDIAEGYSVSREKKESFPLTVTSAQKNPTAFYLCASMDRGETQYFGPGTRLLVL.